One and the same sample provided the 2 T cell receptor beta chains below, sequenced in a study of cytomegalovirus exposure and HLA in healthy donors. PCR amplification relied on 60 Vbeta primers (plus 13 Jbeta primers). Method: immunoSEQ multiplex PCR; TCRdb's copy keeps in-frame clones and lacks some. The data hold around 100,000 clones, with about 83% observed a single time. Sequences were obtained from PBMCs. The receptors originated from a female donor in good health and CMV-seropositive.

This chain joins TRBV5-1 and TRBJ2-1, with 12 positions matching TRBD2. The CDR3 has 16 amino acids. Germline CDR1 reads SGHRS; CDR2 reads YFSETQ. With V trimmed by 4 bases and J by 10 bases, 12 bases remained unmatched. The CDR3 is CASSVAALAGGVEQFF. The CDR3 DNA reads as TGCGCCAGCAGCGTTGCGGCTCTAGCGGGGGGGGTAGAGCAGTTCTTC.

The table lists this clone with a few counts. The chain uses TRBV5-1 and TRBJ2-3, with 8 bases fitting TRBD1. J gave up 4 bases and V 5 bases, and 6 bases lay outside the gene matches. The CDR3 extends over 14 amino acids. Germline CDR1 is SGHRS and CDR2 is YFSETQ. CDR3 loop: CASRIGQGSDTQYF. The CDR3 DNA reads as TGCGCCAGCAGAATAGGACAGGGCTCAGATACGCAGTATTTT.